Shown below are 27 T cell receptor beta chains from a single sample sequenced in a study of T cells in Graves' hyperthyroidism and ophthalmopathy. From RNA transcripts, TCR beta CDR3 regions were amplified. The primer set for the first-round RT-PCR of the TCR CDR3 was HTBI. TCRdb processed the multiplex PCR reads anew with MiXCR; each CDR3 protein has one entry. This sample carries about 290,000 distinct CDR3 sequences, around 16% of them seen once, and the ten largest clones take approximately 31%. Sequenced material: blood. The receptors were gathered from a man aged 25 to 40 with Graves' hyperthyroidism.

V and J are TRBV12-3 or TRBV12-4 and TRBJ1-2, with D unclear. The V gene lost 3 bases and the J gene lost 6 bases, with 11 bases spanning the gap. The CDR3 length is 13 residues. The CDR3, as DNA: TGTGCCAGCAGTTTTTCGGGGAGGGATGGCTACACCTTC. Translation: CASSFSGRDGYTF.

This chain uses TRBV7-3 with TRBJ2-1, with D perhaps matching TRBD2 (5 bases). The germline V gene has CDR1 SGHTA and CDR2 FQGTGA. V lost 5 bases and J lost 9, with 11 bases in between. The CDR3 loop spans 12 amino acids. The CDR3 DNA is TGTGCCAGCAGCCCCCCACGGGGTGAGCAGTTCTTC. Protein product: CASSPPRGEQFF.

The chain recombines TRBV4-1 with TRBJ2-2; 8 nucleotides agree with TRBD2. Germline values: CDR1 MGHRA, CDR2 YSYEKL. V dropped 1 base and J dropped 0; count of bases not matched to a gene: 4. This CDR3 is built from 17 residues. The CDR3 bases are TGCGCCAGCAGCCAAGCCAGCGGGGGAACGAACACCGGGGAGCTGTTTTTT. Residues: CASSQASGGTNTGELFF.

The V call is TRBV7-9, the J call TRBJ1-6; D not certain. CDR1 and CDR2 from the germline V gene are SEHNR and FQNEAQ (reference sequence). V dropped 5 bases and J dropped 16 bases, with 15 bases sitting between them. The CDR3 is 12 residues long. The CDR3 DNA follows: TGTGCCAGCAGCCCGGGCCAGATGGGACTCCACTTT. Residues: CASSPGQMGLHF.

This clonotype has only a few counts. The V call is TRBV7-9, the J call TRBJ1-6, with D maybe TRBD1 (5 bases). In germline, CDR1 is SEHNR, CDR2 FQNEAQ (reference sequence). This CDR3 region has 14 residues. V was shortened by 7 bases and J by 7 bases, with 14 bases between the two germline ends. CDR3 sequence reads: CASTNEGPNSPLHF. Written as DNA, the CDR3 is TGTGCCAGCACAAACGAGGGACCCAATTCACCCCTCCACTTT. The entire variable domain, with the rest obtained from reference TRBV7-9 and TRBJ1-6, is as follows: DTGVSQNPRHKITKRGQNVTFRCDPISEHNRLYWYRQTLGQGPEFLTYFQNEAQLEKSRLLSDRFSAERPKGSFSTLEIQRTEQGDSAMYLCASTNEGPNSPLHFGNGTRLTVT.

This clonotype came up many times. The CDR3 here is CASSAGTLKAFF. In nucleotides, the CDR3 is TGTGCCAGCAGCGCTGGGACCCTAAAAGCTTTCTTT. The V gene is TRBV28, the J gene TRBJ1-1, with D perhaps TRBD1 (5 bases). Germline CDR1 and CDR2: MDHEN and SYDVKM. The length of the CDR3 is 12 residues. The V end was cut by 6 bases, the J end by 9 bases, with 14 bases between. The full variable domain, its missing parts supplied by reference TRBV28 and TRBJ1-1, is DVKVTQSSRYLVKRTGEKVFLECVQDMDHENMFWYRQDPGLGLRLIYFSYDVKMKEKGDIPEGYSVSREKKERFSLILESASTNQTSMYLCASSAGTLKAFFGQGTRLTVV.

The chain couples TRBV9 to TRBJ2-6, with D tentatively TRBD2 (7 bases). The V gene's germline CDR1 is SGDLS and CDR2 YYNGEE. The CDR3 length is 21 residues. Trimming stripped 7 bases from V and 0 bases from J, with 29 bases between. The CDR3 reads CASGTVGGTSGQSSGANVLTF. CDR3 nucleotides: TGTGCCAGCGGAACCGTGGGGGGGACATCAGGGCAGAGCTCTGGGGCCAACGTCCTGACTTTC.

The J gene is TRBJ2-1, the V gene TRBV5-6, with 10 nucleotides matching TRBD2. Trimming took 4 bases from V and 10 from J; bases not matched to a gene: 11. The CDR3 consists of 15 residues. Germline assignment: CDR1 SGHDT and CDR2 YYEEEE. CDR3 bases: TGTGCCAGCAGCCCTAGCGCTAGCGGGAGTGGAGAGCAGTTCTTC. Translation gives CASSPSASGSGEQFF.

The J gene is TRBJ2-2, the V gene TRBV7-6; the D gene is possibly TRBD2 (7 bases). The CDR3 spans 15 residues. V lost 4 bases to trimming and J lost 4 bases, with 13 bases between them. CDR1 is SGHVS, CDR2 FNYEAQ, per germline. The CDR3: CASSSLGGATGELFF. The CDR3, as DNA: TGTGCCAGCAGCTCACTTGGGGGGGCCACCGGGGAGCTGTTTTTT.

Remarks on this clonotype: A much larger clone differs by one base, so this may be a read error. The chain is built from TRBV27 and TRBJ1-4; a possible D gene is TRBD1 (6 bases). This CDR3 region has 14 residues. Germline CDR1 MNHEY, CDR2 SMNVEV (reference sequence). In DNA, the CDR3 is TGTGCCGGCAGTCCCTCGTGGGACATTGAAAAACTGTTTTTT. Its protein is CAGSPSWDIEKLFF.

This clonotype has a count of ten or more. The V gene is TRBV7-8, the J gene TRBJ1-1; tentative D call: TRBD1 (5 bases). CDR3 size: 14 residues. The ends were cut back, 5 bases at V and 4 bases at J, with 14 bases in the middle. The V gene's germline CDR1 is SGHVS and CDR2 FQNEAQ. CDR3 loop: CASSPAGDGTEAFF. CDR3 DNA sequence: TGTGCCAGCAGCCCTGCGGGGGATGGCACTGAAGCTTTCTTT.

This clonotype came up many times. The chain has TRBV20-1 and TRBJ1-1; 7 bases fit TRBD1. The CDR3 is 13 amino acids. Germline-derived CDR1 and CDR2 are DFQATT and SNEGSKA (reference sequence). V lost 6 bases and J lost 4; bases outside the gene matches: 8. CDR3 amino acids: CSALSRGATEAFF. The CDR3 bases are TGCAGTGCCCTATCCAGGGGGGCCACTGAAGCTTTCTTT.

This clonotype was seen repeatedly, ten times or more. This chain joins TRBV7-3 and TRBJ2-1, with 9 bases matching TRBD2. Germline values: CDR1 SGHTA, CDR2 FQGTGA. The CDR3 has 15 amino acids. V was pared by 0 bases and J by 10 bases, with 7 bases of the junction left unmatched. CDR3 bases: TGTGCCAGCAGCTTAACTAGCGGGAGTCCATGGGAGCAGTTCTTC. This gives the protein CASSLTSGSPWEQFF.

A few counts support this clonotype. J is TRBJ2-2 and V is TRBV28; D is tentatively TRBD1 or TRBD2 (5 bases each). V shed 6 bases and J shed 1 base, with 21 bases lying between them. Germline V lookup: CDR1 MDHEN, CDR2 SYDVKM. CDR3 length: 18 residues. CDR3 in amino acids: CASREGTHKHKNTGELFF. The CDR3 nucleotides are TGTGCCAGCAGGGAAGGGACCCATAAACATAAGAACACCGGGGAGCTGTTTTTT.

The rearrangement uses TRBV6-2 or TRBV6-3 and TRBJ2-4; 8 nucleotides line up with TRBD2. Per the germline V gene, CDR1 is MNHEY and CDR2 is SVGEGT. V gave up 7 bases and J gave up 5 bases; unmatched junction bases: 7. The CDR3 is 14 residues long. The CDR3 nucleotides read TGTGCCAGCACGAGCGGGAGAGGGGAAAACATTCAGTACTTC. Encoded protein: CASTSGRGENIQYF.

This clonotype was found a few times. This chain joins TRBV2 and TRBJ2-7, with a possible D match to TRBD1 (5 bases). The CDR3 covers 12 residues. Trimming pared 5 bases from V and 6 bases from J, leaving 11 bases between. Per germline, CDR1 SNHLY and CDR2 FYNNEI. The CDR3 region has the DNA TGTGCCAGCAGTCCCGGACAAGCCGAGCAGTACTTC. Protein sequence: CASSPGQAEQYF. The full variable domain, completed using reference TRBV2 and TRBJ2-7, is EPEVTQTPSHQVTQMGQEVILRCVPISNHLYFYWYRQILGQKVEFLVSFYNNEISEKSEIFDDQFSVERPDGSNFTLKIRSTKLEDSAMYFCASSPGQAEQYFGPGTRLTVT.

This clonotype was found a few times. The chain joins TRBV12-3 or TRBV12-4 to TRBJ2-7; TRBD2 might be the D (5 bases). Between the trimmed V and J ends, which lost 6 bases and 2 bases, there was a span of 11 bases. This CDR3 region has 13 residues. The CDR3 DNA sequence: TGTGCCAGCAGGGCGGGCCGTACCTACGAGCAGTACTTC. It codes for CASRAGRTYEQYF.

This clonotype was recorded at least ten times. The chain has TRBV29-1 and TRBJ1-4; a possible D gene is TRBD1 (5 bases). This CDR3 has 13 residues. In germline, CDR1 is SQVTM, CDR2 ANQGSEA. The germline V and J ends were trimmed by 1 base and 5 bases, with 8 bases remaining between them. The CDR3 nucleotides are TGCAGCGTTGAAGGACAGAGCAATGAAAAACTGTTTTTT. Amino acids: CSVEGQSNEKLFF.

This clonotype was seen repeatedly, ten times or more. The chain links TRBV20-1 to TRBJ1-2; the D is unclear. V lost 0 bases to trimming and J lost 8 bases, with 10 bases between them. Germline CDR1 and CDR2: DFQATT and SNEGSKA (reference sequence). The CDR3 extends over 12 amino acids. The CDR3 DNA reads TGCAGTGCTAGAGATGACGGCAGGGGCTACACCTTC. Translating gives CSARDDGRGYTF.

This clonotype was counted ten times or more. CDR3 region: CASSYSGQFYNSPLHF. The CDR3, as DNA: TGTGCCAGCAGTTACTCGGGGCAATTCTATAATTCACCCCTCCACTTT. The chain links TRBV6-5 to TRBJ1-6; possibly TRBD1 for D (5 bases). The ends were cut back, 0 bases at V and 3 bases at J, with 9 bases in the middle. The CDR3 sequence is 16 residues long. CDR1 is MNHEY, CDR2 SVGAGI, per germline.

This clonotype was detected many times. This rearrangement joins TRBV28 to TRBJ2-5; D not certain. Between the trimmed V and J ends, which lost 2 bases and 4 bases, there was a span of 14 bases. This CDR3 is built from 15 residues. Germline CDR1 MDHEN, CDR2 SYDVKM. CDR3 sequence (DNA): TGTGCCAGCAGTTTACACCCTGGAAGAAGAGAGACCCAGTACTTC. Amino acid sequence: CASSLHPGRRETQYF.

This clonotype appeared a few times. This chain links TRBV24-1 with TRBJ2-7; the D is unclear. Germline V CDR1 and CDR2: KGHDR, SFDVKD. The CDR3 covers 12 residues. Trimming removed 3 bases at V and 6 bases at J, with 8 bases between. CDR3 nucleotides: TGTGCCACCAGTGATAACAGAGGCGAGCAGTACTTC. Translating it yields CATSDNRGEQYF.

In this sample, this clonotype turned up many times. V is TRBV11-2 and J is TRBJ2-1; unclear D gene. In germline, CDR1 is SGHAT, CDR2 FQNNGV. The ends were cut back, 1 base at V and 8 bases at J, with 15 bases in the middle. CDR3 length: 15 amino acids. The CDR3 loop is CASSLAVAVPDEQFF. CDR3 DNA: TGTGCCAGCAGCTTAGCAGTAGCAGTCCCGGATGAGCAGTTCTTC.

This clonotype was recorded many times. V and J are TRBV6-5 and TRBJ2-5; D is possibly TRBD2 (7 bases). Germline V gene data show CDR1 as MNHEY and CDR2 as SVGAGI. This CDR3 has 17 residues. V lost 0 bases to trimming and J lost 5 bases, with 19 bases between them. The CDR3 here is CASSYSSSAGAGETQYF. CDR3 DNA: TGTGCCAGCAGTTACTCGTCTTCGGCGGGGGCGGGGGAGACCCAGTACTTC.

This clonotype was found many times. CDR3 sequence: CASKAGRGQYEQYF. CDR3 DNA sequence: TGTGCCAGCAAAGCGGGCAGGGGGCAGTACGAGCAGTACTTC. The chain joins TRBV2 to TRBJ2-7; TRBD1 agrees at 8 bases. The CDR3 has 14 residues. Germline V gene data show CDR1 as SNHLY and CDR2 as FYNNEI. The V and J ends lost 7 bases and 4 bases, in that order; junction bases with no gene match: 9.

This chain connects TRBV7-9 to TRBJ2-1, with D perhaps TRBD1 or TRBD2 (5 bases each). Deletions cut 1 base from V and 5 bases from J, with 18 bases between. Germline V lookup: CDR1 SEHNR, CDR2 FQNEAQ (reference sequence). CDR3 size: 17 residues. This chain's CDR3 is CASSLGLGRQSHNEQFF. CDR3 DNA: TGTGCCAGCAGCTTAGGCCTGGGACGCCAATCCCACAATGAGCAGTTCTTC.

There are many counts of this clonotype. The chain combines TRBV2 with TRBJ1-5; D might be TRBD1 (5 bases). V was shortened by 6 bases and J by 3 bases, with 9 bases between the two germline ends. Germline V gene lookup returns CDR1 SNHLY and CDR2 FYNNEI. The CDR3 length is 13 residues. In DNA form, the CDR3 reads TGTGCCAGCAGGGGGGACGTCAATCAGCCCCAGCATTTT. It translates to CASRGDVNQPQHF.